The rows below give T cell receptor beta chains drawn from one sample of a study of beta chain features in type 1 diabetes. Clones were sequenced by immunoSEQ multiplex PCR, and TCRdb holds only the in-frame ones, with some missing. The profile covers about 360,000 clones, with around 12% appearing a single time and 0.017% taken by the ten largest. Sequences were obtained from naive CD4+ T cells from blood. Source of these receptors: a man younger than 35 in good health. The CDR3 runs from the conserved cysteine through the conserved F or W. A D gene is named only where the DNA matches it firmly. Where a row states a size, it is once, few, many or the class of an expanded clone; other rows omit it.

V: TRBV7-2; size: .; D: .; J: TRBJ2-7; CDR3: CASSRTGAGAYEQYF; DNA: TGTGCCAGCAGCCGTACGGGGGCGGGGGCCTACGAGCAGTACTTC
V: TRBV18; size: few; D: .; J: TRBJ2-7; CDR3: CASSPGSSYEQYF; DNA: TGTGCCAGCTCACCTGGGAGCTCCTACGAGCAGTACTTC
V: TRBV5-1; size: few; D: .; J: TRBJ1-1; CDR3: CASSLEGRGSKAEAFF; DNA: TGCGCCAGCAGCTTGGAAGGGCGAGGGAGTAAGGCTGAAGCTTTCTTT
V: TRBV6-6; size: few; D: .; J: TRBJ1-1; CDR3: CASSYGAENTEAFF; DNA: TGTGCCAGCAGTTACGGGGCAGAGAACACTGAAGCTTTCTTT
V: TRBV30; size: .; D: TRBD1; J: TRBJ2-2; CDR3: CAWAFGTGGTGELFF; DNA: TGTGCCTGGGCGTTTGGGACAGGGGGAACCGGGGAGCTGTTTTTT
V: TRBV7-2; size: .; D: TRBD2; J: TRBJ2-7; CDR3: CASSPGRGGYEQYF; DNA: TGTGCCAGCAGCCCGGGGCGCGGGGGGTACGAGCAGTACTTC
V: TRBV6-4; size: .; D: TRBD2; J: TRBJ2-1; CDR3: CASSAAGRAKSNEQFF; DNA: TGTGCCAGCAGTGCAGCCGGGAGGGCCAAGTCCAATGAGCAGTTCTTC
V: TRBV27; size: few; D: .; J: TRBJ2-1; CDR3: CASSTPLAFEQFF; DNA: TGTGCCAGCAGTACCCCCCTAGCATTTGAGCAGTTCTTC
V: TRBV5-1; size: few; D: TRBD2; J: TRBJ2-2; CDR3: CASSLVTSGDTGELFF; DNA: TGCGCCAGCAGCTTGGTGACTAGCGGGGACACCGGGGAGCTGTTTTTT
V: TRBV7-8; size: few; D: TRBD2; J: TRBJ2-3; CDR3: CASSRRTSGAPTDTQYF; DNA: TGTGCCAGCAGCCGCCGTACTAGCGGGGCCCCCACAGATACGCAGTATTTT
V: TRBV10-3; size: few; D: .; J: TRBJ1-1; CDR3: CAISESQGLNTEAFF; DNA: TGTGCCATCAGTGAGTCGCAGGGCCTGAACACTGAAGCTTTCTTT
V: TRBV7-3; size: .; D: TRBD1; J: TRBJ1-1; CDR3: CASSLNGGQVNTEAFF; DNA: TGTGCCAGCAGCTTAAATGGGGGACAGGTGAACACTGAAGCTTTCTTT
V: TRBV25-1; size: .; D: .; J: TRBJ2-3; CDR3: CASQGYFTDTQYF; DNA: TGTGCCAGTCAGGGATATTTCACAGATACGCAGTATTTT
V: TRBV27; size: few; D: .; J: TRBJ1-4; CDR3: CASSFGSGEKLFF; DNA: TGTGCCAGCAGTTTTGGGTCGGGTGAAAAACTGTTTTTT
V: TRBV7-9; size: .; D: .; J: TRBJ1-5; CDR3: CASSSPPGGEGVNQPQHF; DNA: TGTGCCAGCAGCTCCCCCCCCGGAGGGGAGGGAGTCAATCAGCCCCAGCATTTT
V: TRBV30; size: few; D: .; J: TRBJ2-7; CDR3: CAWSADRFTTYGQYF; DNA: TGTGCCTGGAGTGCCGACAGATTTACCACCTACGGGCAGTACTTC
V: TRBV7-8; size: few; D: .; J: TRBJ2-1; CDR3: CASSLRVASYNEQFF; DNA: TGTGCCAGCAGCTTAAGAGTAGCCTCCTACAATGAGCAGTTCTTC
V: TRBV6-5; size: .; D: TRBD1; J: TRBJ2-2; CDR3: CASSRTGSTGELFF; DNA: TGTGCCAGCAGCCGGACAGGGAGCACCGGGGAGCTGTTTTTT
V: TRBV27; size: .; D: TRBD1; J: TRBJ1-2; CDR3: CASSPDRDGGYTF; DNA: TGTGCCAGCAGTCCGGACAGGGATGGTGGCTACACCTTC
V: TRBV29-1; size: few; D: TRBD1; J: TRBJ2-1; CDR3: CSVGQVSYNEQFF; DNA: TGCAGCGTGGGACAGGTTTCCTACAATGAGCAGTTCTTC
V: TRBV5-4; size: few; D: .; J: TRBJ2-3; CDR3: CASSAYWDSKDTQYF; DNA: TGTGCCAGCAGCGCATATTGGGACTCTAAAGATACGCAGTATTTT
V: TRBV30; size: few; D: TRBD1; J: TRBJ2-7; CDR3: CAWSPDRGITYEQYF; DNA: TGTGCCTGGAGTCCCGACAGGGGGATAACCTACGAGCAGTACTTC
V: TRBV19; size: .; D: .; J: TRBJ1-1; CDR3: CASSLRQNTEAFF; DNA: TGTGCCAGTAGTTTAAGACAAAACACTGAAGCTTTCTTT
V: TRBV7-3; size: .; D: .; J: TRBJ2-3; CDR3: CASRTMGADTQYF; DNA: TGTGCCAGCAGGACAATGGGTGCGGATACGCAGTATTTT
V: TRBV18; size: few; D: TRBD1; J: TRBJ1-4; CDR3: CASSRQGVYEKLFF; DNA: TGTGCCAGCTCACGACAGGGGGTGTATGAAAAACTGTTTTTT
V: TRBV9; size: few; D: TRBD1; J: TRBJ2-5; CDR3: CASSPNRGETQYF; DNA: TGTGCCAGCAGCCCCAACAGGGGGGAGACCCAGTACTTC
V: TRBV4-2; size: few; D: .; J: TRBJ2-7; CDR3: CASSSPAGHEQYF; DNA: TGTGCCAGCAGCTCCCCGGCAGGGCACGAGCAGTACTTC
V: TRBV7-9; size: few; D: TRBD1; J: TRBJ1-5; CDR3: CASSIGQGHQPQHF; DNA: TGTGCCAGCAGCATCGGACAGGGCCATCAGCCCCAGCATTTT
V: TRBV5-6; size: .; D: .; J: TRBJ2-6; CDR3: CASSPSFSGANVLTF; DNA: TGTGCCAGCTCCCCTTCCTTCTCTGGGGCCAACGTCCTGACTTTC
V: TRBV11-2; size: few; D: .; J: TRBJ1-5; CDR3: CASSSMADQPQHF; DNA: TGTGCCAGCAGCTCAATGGCCGATCAGCCCCAGCATTTT
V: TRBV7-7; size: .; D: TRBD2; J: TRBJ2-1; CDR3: CASSLASGDNEQFF; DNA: TGTGCTAGCAGCTTAGCTAGCGGCGACAATGAGCAGTTCTTC
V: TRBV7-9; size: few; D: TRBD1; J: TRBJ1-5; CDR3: CASSLGTGRQPQHF; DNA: TGTGCCAGCAGCTTGGGGACAGGGAGACAGCCCCAGCATTTT
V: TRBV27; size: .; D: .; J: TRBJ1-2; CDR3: CASSAAGSYGYTF; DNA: TGTGCCAGCAGTGCCGCTGGCTCGTATGGCTACACCTTC
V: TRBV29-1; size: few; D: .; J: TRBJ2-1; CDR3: CSVVLGTYNEQFF; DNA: TGCAGCGTTGTTTTGGGCACCTACAATGAGCAGTTCTTC
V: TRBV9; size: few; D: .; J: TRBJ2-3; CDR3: CASSVGLVDTDTQYF; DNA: TGTGCCAGCAGCGTAGGTCTAGTGGACACAGATACGCAGTATTTT
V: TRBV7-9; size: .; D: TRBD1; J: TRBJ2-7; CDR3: CASSLHTRGYYEQYF; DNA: TGTGCCAGCAGCTTACATACCAGGGGGTACTACGAGCAGTACTTC
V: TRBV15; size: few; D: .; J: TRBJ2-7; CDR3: CATSRDYSGIEQYF; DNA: TGTGCCACCAGCAGAGATTATTCAGGGATCGAGCAGTACTTC
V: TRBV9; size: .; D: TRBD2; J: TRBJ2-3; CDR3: CASSLRTSGRLLTQYF; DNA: TGTGCCAGCAGCCTAAGAACTAGCGGGAGGCTCCTAACGCAGTATTTT
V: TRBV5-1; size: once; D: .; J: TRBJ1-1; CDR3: CASSLLGHTEAFF; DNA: TGCGCCAGCAGCCTCCTGGGGCACACTGAAGCTTTCTTT
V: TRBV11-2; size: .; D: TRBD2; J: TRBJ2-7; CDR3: CASSSWTSEFSYEQYF; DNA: TGTGCCAGCAGCTCCTGGACTAGCGAGTTCTCCTACGAGCAGTACTTC
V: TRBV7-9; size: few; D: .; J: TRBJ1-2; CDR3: CASSLDSGNYGYTF; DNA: TGTGCCAGCAGCTTAGACTCGGGTAACTATGGCTACACCTTC
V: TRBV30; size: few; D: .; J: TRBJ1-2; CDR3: CAWSVRNRPNYGYTF; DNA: TGTGCCTGGAGTGTACGAAACAGACCTAACTATGGCTACACCTTC
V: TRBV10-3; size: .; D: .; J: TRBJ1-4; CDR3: CATNTGGNEKLFF; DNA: TGTGCCACCAACACCGGGGGTAATGAAAAACTGTTTTTT
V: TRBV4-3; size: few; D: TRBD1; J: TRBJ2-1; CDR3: CASSVDRESYNEQFF; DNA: TGCGCCAGCAGCGTAGACAGGGAGTCCTACAATGAGCAGTTCTTC
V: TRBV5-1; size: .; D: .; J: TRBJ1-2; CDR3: CASSQETGLGYGYTF; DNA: TGCGCCAGCAGCCAAGAGACAGGATTAGGATATGGCTACACCTTC
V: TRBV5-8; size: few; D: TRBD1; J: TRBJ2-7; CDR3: CASNYYRGEQYF; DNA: TGTGCCAGCAACTACTACAGGGGCGAGCAGTACTTC
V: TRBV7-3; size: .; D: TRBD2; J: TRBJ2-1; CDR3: CASSRQGLAGGPHEQFF; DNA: TGTGCCAGCAGCAGACAAGGACTAGCGGGAGGGCCCCATGAGCAGTTCTTC
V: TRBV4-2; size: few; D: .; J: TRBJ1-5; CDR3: CASSQGQGRQPQHF; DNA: TGTGCCAGCAGCCAAGGGCAGGGTCGTCAGCCCCAGCATTTT
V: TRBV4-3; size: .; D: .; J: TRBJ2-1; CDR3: CASSQDVADYNEQFF; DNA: TGCGCCAGCAGCCAAGATGTGGCAGACTACAATGAGCAGTTCTTC